Reported below is one T cell receptor (beta chain). Its target is unknown. The data belong to a study of metastatic and nonmetastatic thyroid tumors. Study as a whole: Across peripheral blood and tumor or nodule tissue samples taken from malignant and benign thyroid patients, the repertoires were compared with one another. Study-level findings and limits: Malignant thyroid tumors reportedly had TCR beta diversity that was significantly higher than in benign nodules, in blood and tumor.

Using MiXCR, TCRdb re-called clones from the PCR reads. The table has roughly 13,000 clones, 27% seen once. All patients were untreated before thyroid surgery. Germline loops: CDR1 SGHAT, CDR2 FQNNGV. With V trimmed by 5 bases and J by 6 bases, 6 bases remained unmatched. This CDR3 has 15 amino acids. The origin of this receptor is a female donor with papillary thyroid cancer or a benign thyroid nodule (not recorded which). Some clones in this sample may be carry-over from other donors' samples. This chain joins TRBV11-2 and TRBJ2-1; the match to TRBD2 covers 11 bases. Sequenced: tumor tissue. Here the CDR3 reads CASSPGTSGLNEQFF. The CDR3, as DNA: TGTGCCAGCAGCCCCGGGACTAGCGGCCTCAATGAGCAGTTCTTC.